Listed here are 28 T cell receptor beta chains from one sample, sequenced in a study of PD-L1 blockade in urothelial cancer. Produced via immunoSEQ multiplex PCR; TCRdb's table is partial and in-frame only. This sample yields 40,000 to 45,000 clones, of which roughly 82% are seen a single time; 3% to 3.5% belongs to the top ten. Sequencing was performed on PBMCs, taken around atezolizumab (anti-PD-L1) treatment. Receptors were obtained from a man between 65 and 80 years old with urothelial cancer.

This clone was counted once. CDR3 nucleotide sequence: TGTGCCAGCAGCCAAGTTGGATCACAGGGGGTCACTGAAGCTTTCTTT. As protein: CASSQVGSQGVTEAFF. The chain recombines TRBV4-2 with TRBJ1-1, with 8 bases matching TRBD1. The junction had 8 bases not matched to a gene; V was cut back by 1 base and J by 4 bases. CDR1 is LGHNA and CDR2 is YNFKEQ in the germline V gene. CDR3 length: 16 residues.

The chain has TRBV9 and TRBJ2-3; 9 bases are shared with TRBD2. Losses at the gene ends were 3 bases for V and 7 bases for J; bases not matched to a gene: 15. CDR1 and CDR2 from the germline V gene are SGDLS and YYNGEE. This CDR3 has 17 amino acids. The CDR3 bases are TGTGCCAGCAGCGCTGGACTAGCGACGGAGGTTTATAATACGCAGTATTTT. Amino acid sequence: CASSAGLATEVYNTQYF.

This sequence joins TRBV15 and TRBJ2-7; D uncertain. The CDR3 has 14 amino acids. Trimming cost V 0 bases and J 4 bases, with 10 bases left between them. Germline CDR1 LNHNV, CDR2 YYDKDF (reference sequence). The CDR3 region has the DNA TGTGCCACCAGCAGAGATGGTAGAGGATACGAGCAGTACTTC. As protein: CATSRDGRGYEQYF. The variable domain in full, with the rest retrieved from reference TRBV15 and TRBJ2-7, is DAMVIQNPRYQVTQFGKPVTLSCSQTLNHNVMYWYQQKSSQAPKLLFHYYDKDFNNEADTPDNFQSRRPNTSFCFLDIRSPGLGDTAMYLCATSRDGRGYEQYFGPGTRLTVT.

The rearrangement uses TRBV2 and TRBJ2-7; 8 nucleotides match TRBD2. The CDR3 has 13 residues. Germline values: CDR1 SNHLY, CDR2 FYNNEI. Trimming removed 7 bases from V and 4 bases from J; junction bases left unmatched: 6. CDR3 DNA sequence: TGTGCCAGCATGATTAGCGGGATGTACGAGCAGTACTTC. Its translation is CASMISGMYEQYF.

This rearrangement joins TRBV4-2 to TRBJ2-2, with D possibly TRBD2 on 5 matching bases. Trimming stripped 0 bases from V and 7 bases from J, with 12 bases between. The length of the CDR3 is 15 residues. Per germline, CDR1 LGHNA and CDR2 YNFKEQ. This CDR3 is CASSQEGKAGGELFF. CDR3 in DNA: TGTGCCAGCAGCCAAGAGGGAAAGGCGGGCGGGGAGCTGTTTTTT.

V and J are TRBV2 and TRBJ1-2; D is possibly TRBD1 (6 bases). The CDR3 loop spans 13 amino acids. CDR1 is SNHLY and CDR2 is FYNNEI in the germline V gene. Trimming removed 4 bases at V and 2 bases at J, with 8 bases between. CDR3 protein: CASSGGPNYGYTF. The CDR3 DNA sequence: TGTGCCAGCAGTGGGGGGCCCAACTATGGCTACACCTTC.

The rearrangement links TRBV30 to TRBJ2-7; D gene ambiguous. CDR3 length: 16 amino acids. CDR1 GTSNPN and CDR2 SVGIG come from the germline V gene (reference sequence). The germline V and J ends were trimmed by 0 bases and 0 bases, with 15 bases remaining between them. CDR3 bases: TGTGCCTGGAGTGTACTTCGGCAGGTCGCCTCCTACGAGCAGTACTTC. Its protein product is CAWSVLRQVASYEQYF.

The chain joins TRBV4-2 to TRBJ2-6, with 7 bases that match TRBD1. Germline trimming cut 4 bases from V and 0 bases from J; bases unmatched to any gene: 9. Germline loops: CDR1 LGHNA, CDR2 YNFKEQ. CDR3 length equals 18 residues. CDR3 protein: CASSRGTALNSGANVLTF. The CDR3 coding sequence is TGTGCCAGCAGCCGAGGGACAGCTCTTAACTCTGGGGCCAACGTCCTGACTTTC.

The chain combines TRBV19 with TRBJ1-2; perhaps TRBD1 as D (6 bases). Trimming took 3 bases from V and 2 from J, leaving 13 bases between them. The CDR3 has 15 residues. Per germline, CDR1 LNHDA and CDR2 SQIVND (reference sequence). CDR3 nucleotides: TGTGCCAGTAGTATCCTGACAGGAAAAAACTATGGCTACACCTTC. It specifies CASSILTGKNYGYTF.

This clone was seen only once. The CDR3 region is CSVDAQGGSEAFF. CDR3 in DNA: TGCAGCGTTGATGCCCAGGGAGGGAGTGAAGCTTTCTTT. V and J are TRBV29-1 and TRBJ1-1; tentatively, D is TRBD1 (5 bases). Germline assignment: CDR1 SQVTM and CDR2 ANQGSEA. There are 13 residues in the CDR3. V shed 3 bases and J shed 7 bases, with 15 bases lying between them.

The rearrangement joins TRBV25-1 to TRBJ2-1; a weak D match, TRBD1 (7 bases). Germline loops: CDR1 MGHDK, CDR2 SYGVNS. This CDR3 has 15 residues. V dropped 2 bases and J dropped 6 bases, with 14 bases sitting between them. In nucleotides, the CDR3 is TGTGCCAGCAGTGAAACTCGACAGGGACTCAATGAGCAGTTCTTC. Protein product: CASSETRQGLNEQFF.

Written as DNA, the CDR3 is TGTGCCAGCAGCTTAGAATCCAATCGTGCGGGCTACACCTTC. It is translated as CASSLESNRAGYTF. The chain joins TRBV7-2 to TRBJ1-2; no reliable D call. Germline CDR1 reads SGHTA; CDR2 reads FQGNSA. This CDR3 contains 14 residues. V was shortened by 1 base and J by 8 bases, with 14 bases between the two germline ends.

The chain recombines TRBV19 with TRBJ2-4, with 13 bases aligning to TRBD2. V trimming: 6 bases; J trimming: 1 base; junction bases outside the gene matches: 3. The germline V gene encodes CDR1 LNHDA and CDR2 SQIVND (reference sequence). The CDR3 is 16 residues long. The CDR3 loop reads CASRLAGGPAKNIQYF. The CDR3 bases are TGTGCCAGTAGACTAGCGGGGGGGCCGGCCAAAAACATTCAGTACTTC.

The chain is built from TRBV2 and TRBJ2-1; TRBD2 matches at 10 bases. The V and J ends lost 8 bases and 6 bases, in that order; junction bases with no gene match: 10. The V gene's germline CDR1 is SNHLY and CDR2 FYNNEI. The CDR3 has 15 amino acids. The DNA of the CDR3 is TGTGCCAGCTTATTTGGGCTAGCGGGGGCCAATGAGCAGTTCTTC. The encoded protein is CASLFGLAGANEQFF. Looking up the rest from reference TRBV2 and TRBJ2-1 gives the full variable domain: EPEVTQTPSHQVTQMGQEVILRCVPISNHLYFYWYRQILGQKVEFLVSFYNNEISEKSEIFDDQFSVERPDGSNFTLKIRSTKLEDSAMYFCASLFGLAGANEQFFGPGTRLTVL.

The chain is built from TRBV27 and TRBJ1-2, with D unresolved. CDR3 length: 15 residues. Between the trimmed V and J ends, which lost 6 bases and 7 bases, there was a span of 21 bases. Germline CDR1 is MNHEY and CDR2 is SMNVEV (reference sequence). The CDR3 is CASRTGMGSWGGYTF. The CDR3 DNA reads TGTGCCAGCAGGACGGGGATGGGGAGTTGGGGTGGCTACACCTTC.

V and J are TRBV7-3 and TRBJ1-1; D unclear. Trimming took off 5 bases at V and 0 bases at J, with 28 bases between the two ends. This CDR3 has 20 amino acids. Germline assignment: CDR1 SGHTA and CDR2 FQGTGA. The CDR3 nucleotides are TGTGCCAGCAGCCCCCGCCGCGGGCTCAAACTTCTAACAATGAACACTGAAGCTTTCTTT. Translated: CASSPRRGLKLLTMNTEAFF.

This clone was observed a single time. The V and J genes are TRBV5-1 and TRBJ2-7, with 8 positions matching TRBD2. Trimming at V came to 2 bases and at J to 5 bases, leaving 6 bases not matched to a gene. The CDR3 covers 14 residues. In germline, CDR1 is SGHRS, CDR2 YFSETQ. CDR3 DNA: TGCGCCAGCAGCTTCGGGACTAGTGGGGACGAGCAGTACTTC. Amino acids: CASSFGTSGDEQYF. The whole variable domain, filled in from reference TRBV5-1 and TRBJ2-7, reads KAGVTQTPRYLIKTRGQQVTLSCSPISGHRSVSWYQQTPGQGLQFLFEYFSETQRNKGNFPGRFSGRQFSNSRSEMNVSTLELGDSALYLCASSFGTSGDEQYFGPGTRLTVT.

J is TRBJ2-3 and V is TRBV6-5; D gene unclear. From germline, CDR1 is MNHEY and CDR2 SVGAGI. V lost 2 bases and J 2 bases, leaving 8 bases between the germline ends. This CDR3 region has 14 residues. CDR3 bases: TGTGCCAGCAGTTACCCCGGGTCCACAGATACGCAGTATTTT. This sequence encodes CASSYPGSTDTQYF.

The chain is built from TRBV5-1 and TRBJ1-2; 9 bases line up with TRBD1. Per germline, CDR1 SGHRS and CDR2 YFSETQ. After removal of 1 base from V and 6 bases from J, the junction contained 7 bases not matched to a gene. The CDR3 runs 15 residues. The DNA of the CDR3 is TGCGCCAGCAGCTTGCAAGGGACAGGGAGAGATGGCTACACCTTC. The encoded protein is CASSLQGTGRDGYTF.

The CDR3 DNA reads as TGTGCCAGCAGTTCCCTTAGCGGGGGGGCCGACGAGCAGTACTTC. It specifies CASSSLSGGADEQYF. J is TRBJ2-7 and V is TRBV6-5; 11 positions agree with TRBD2. Per germline, CDR1 MNHEY and CDR2 SVGAGI. V was pared by 4 bases and J by 5 bases, with 7 bases of the junction left unmatched. The CDR3 sequence is 15 residues long.

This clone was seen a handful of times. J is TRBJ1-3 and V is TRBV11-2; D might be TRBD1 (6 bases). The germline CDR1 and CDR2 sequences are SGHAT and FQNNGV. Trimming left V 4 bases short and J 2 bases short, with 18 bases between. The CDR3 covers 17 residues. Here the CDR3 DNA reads TGTGCCAGCAGCTCCAAACTCCAGGGGAGGGCTGGAAACACCATATATTTT. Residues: CASSSKLQGRAGNTIYF.

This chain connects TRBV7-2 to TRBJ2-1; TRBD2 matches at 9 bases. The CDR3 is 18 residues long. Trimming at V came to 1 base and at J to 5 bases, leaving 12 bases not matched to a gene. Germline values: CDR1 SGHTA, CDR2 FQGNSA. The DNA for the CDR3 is TGTGCCAGCAGCTTAGTCCCAGCGCTAGCGGGACGGAACAATGAGCAGTTCTTC. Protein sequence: CASSLVPALAGRNNEQFF.

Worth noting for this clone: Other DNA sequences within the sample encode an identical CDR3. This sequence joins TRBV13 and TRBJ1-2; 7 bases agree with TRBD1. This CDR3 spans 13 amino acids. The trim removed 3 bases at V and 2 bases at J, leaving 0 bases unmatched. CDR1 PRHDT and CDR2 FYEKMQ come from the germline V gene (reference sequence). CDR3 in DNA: TGTGCCAGCAGCTTGGGACAGAACTATGGCTACACCTTC. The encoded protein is CASSLGQNYGYTF. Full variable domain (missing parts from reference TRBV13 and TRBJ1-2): AAGVIQSPRHLIKEKRETATLKCYPIPRHDTVYWYQQGPGQDPQFLISFYEKMQSDKGSIPDRFSAQQFSDYHSELNMSSLELGDSALYFCASSLGQNYGYTFGSGTRLTVV.

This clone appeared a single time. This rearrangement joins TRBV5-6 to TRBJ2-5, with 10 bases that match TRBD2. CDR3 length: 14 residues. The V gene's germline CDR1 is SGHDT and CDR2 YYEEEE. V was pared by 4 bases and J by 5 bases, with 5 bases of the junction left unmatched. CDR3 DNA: TGTGCCAGCAGCCAAGCGGGAGGGGTGGAGACCCAGTACTTC. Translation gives CASSQAGGVETQYF. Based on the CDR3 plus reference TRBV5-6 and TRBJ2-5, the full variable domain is DAGVTQSPTHLIKTRGQQVTLRCSPKSGHDTVSWYQQALGQGPQFIFQYYEEEERQRGNFPDRFSGHQFPNYSSELNVNALLLGDSALYLCASSQAGGVETQYFGPGTRLLVL.

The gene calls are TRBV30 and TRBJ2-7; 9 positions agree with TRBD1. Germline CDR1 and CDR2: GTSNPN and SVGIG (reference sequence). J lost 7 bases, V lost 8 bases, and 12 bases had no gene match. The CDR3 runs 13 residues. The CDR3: CAGGEGTGREQYF. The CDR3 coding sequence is TGTGCCGGAGGCGAGGGGACAGGGAGGGAGCAGTACTTC.

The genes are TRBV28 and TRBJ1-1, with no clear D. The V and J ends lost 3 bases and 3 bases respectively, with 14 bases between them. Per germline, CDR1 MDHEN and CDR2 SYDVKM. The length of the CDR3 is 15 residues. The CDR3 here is CASSFQVILDTEAFF. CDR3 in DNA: TGTGCCAGCAGTTTCCAGGTAATCCTTGACACTGAAGCTTTCTTT.

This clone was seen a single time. CDR3 region: CASSLGQGAGELFF. The CDR3 region has the DNA TGCGCCAGCAGCTTGGGACAGGGGGCCGGGGAGCTGTTTTTT. The chain combines TRBV5-1 with TRBJ2-2, with 9 bases lining up with TRBD1. Trimming at V came to 0 bases and at J to 6 bases, leaving 0 bases not matched to a gene. The CDR3 runs to 14 residues. Germline V gene data show CDR1 as SGHRS and CDR2 as YFSETQ.

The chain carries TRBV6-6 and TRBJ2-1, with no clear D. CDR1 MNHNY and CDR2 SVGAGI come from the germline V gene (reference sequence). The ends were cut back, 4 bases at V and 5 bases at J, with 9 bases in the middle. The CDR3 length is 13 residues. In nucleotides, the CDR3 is TGTGCCAGCAGTTTTTTAGCTGACAATGAGCAGTTCTTC. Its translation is CASSFLADNEQFF.